The 13 T cell receptor beta chains reported below all come from one sample, sequenced in a study of regulatory T cells in long-lasting Graves disease. CDR3-region Arm-PCR and iRepertoire HTBI primers produced the TCR beta libraries. From the multiplex PCR reads, TCRdb called clonotypes with MiXCR, one entry per CDR3 protein. There are hundreds of thousands of distinct CDR3 sequences in the sample; around 15% occur only once, and approximately 11% lies in the top ten. The time point was: newly diagnosed GD, antithyroid drugs for less than 3 months. From RNA extracted from PBMCs, the TCR library was made. These same data were also listed under a study on T cells in Graves' hyperthyroidism and ophthalmopathy.

The sample consisted of peripheral blood mononuclear cells (PBMCs), taken at new diagnosis, from a patient treated with antithyroid drugs. Receptors were obtained from a woman aged 30 to 39 with Graves disease.

The table lists this clonotype with many counts. The rearrangement uses TRBV18 and TRBJ1-1; D gene ambiguous. V lost 2 bases to trimming and J lost 2 bases, with 15 bases between them. Per germline, CDR1 KGHSH and CDR2 LQKENI. This CDR3 comprises 16 residues. CDR3 loop: CASSPVLRPKNTEAFF. The CDR3 coding sequence is TGTGCCAGCTCACCAGTACTCAGACCTAAAAACACTGAAGCTTTCTTT.

Note on this clonotype: A far larger clone is off by one base, so a read error is likely. CDR3 amino acids: CASSQRSNEQFF. The CDR3 DNA is TGTGCCAGCAGTCAGCGGAGCAATGAGCAGTTCTTC. V is TRBV6-1 and J is TRBJ2-1; weak D call: TRBD2 (5 bases). This CDR3 region has 12 residues. Germline values: CDR1 MNHNS, CDR2 SASEGT. V was cut by 5 bases and J by 6 bases, with 8 bases left in between.

This clonotype was observed many times. J is TRBJ2-4 and V is TRBV20-1, with D unresolved. Germline CDR1 DFQATT, CDR2 SNEGSKA (reference sequence). Trimming shortened V by 1 base and J by 6 bases, and 7 bases separated the two germline ends. The CDR3 contains 12 residues. CDR3 loop: CSARGPGNIQYF. The CDR3 DNA follows: TGCAGTGCTAGAGGCCCGGGAAACATTCAGTACTTC.

The CDR3 nucleotides are TGTGCCAGCAGTTGGAGCGGGAGGGGCACCGGGGAGCTGTTTTTT. Amino acids: CASSWSGRGTGELFF. The rearrangement joins TRBV27 to TRBJ2-2; 10 nucleotides agree with TRBD2. This CDR3 comprises 15 residues. Losses at the gene ends were 4 bases for V and 4 bases for J; bases not matched to a gene: 3. Germline V gene sequence: CDR1 MNHEY, CDR2 SMNVEV (reference sequence).

This clonotype was seen only a few times. The chain employs TRBV13 and TRBJ2-2; 8 positions match TRBD1. Germline V CDR1 and CDR2: PRHDT, FYEKMQ (reference sequence). The V segment lost 4 bases and the J segment 6 bases; nucleotides outside the gene matches: 10. This CDR3 has 16 amino acids. CDR3 bases: TGTGCCAGCAGCTACCACCGGACAGGGCCACCCGGGGAGCTGTTTTTT. This sequence encodes CASSYHRTGPPGELFF.

J is TRBJ2-6 and V is TRBV5-6; no firm D call. The germline gives CDR1 SGHDT, CDR2 YYEEEE. This CDR3 is built from 17 residues. Trimming cost V 2 bases and J 2 bases, with 14 bases left between them. In DNA form, the CDR3 reads TGTGCCAGCAGCTTTAGTGAATGGCAGACTGGGGCCAACGTCCTGACTTTC. It yields the protein CASSFSEWQTGANVLTF.

V is TRBV10-3 and J is TRBJ1-5, with D tentatively TRBD1 (6 bases). The CDR3 is 14 residues long. The V gene lost 3 bases and the J gene lost 5 bases, with 11 bases spanning the gap. Germline lookup yields CDR1 ENHRY and CDR2 SYGVKD. The CDR3 DNA follows: TGTGCCATCAGTGAAGGACAGTTCGATCAGCCCCAGCATTTT. Translated: CAISEGQFDQPQHF.

This clonotype appeared a few times. V and J are TRBV20-1 and TRBJ2-3; TRBD2 agrees at 10 bases. The length of the CDR3 is 18 residues. V trimming: 0 bases; J trimming: 5 bases; junction bases outside the gene matches: 14. Germline CDR1 DFQATT, CDR2 SNEGSKA (reference sequence). In DNA, the CDR3 is TGCAGTGCTAGAGACCCTAGCGGGAGAAGAGAGGCAGGAGATACGCAGTATTTT. This sequence encodes CSARDPSGRREAGDTQYF.

This clonotype was seen many times. V gene TRBV11-3 combines with J gene TRBJ1-5; tentatively, D is TRBD1 (6 bases). The CDR3 loop spans 16 amino acids. Trimming removed 1 base at V and 0 bases at J, with 10 bases between. In germline, CDR1 is SGHNT, CDR2 YENEEA. The CDR3 region is CASSLVGGLSNQPQHF. Here the CDR3 DNA reads TGTGCCAGCAGCTTAGTAGGGGGGCTTAGCAATCAGCCCCAGCATTTT.

This clonotype was seen ten or more times. This chain links TRBV7-8 with TRBJ2-7; TRBD2 agrees at 12 bases. The germline V gene has CDR1 SGHVS and CDR2 FQNEAQ. The V segment lost 5 bases and the J segment 7 bases; nucleotides outside the gene matches: 3. This CDR3 is built from 13 residues. The CDR3 DNA follows: TGTGCCAGCAGCAGACTAGCGGGAGTTGAGCAGTACTTC. Its protein product is CASSRLAGVEQYF.

This clonotype appeared a few times. Given a much more abundant clone one base away, this may be a read error. This chain joins TRBV11-3 and TRBJ2-7, with TRBD2 identical over 7 bases. The CDR3 covers 17 residues. J gave up 3 bases and V 6 bases, and 17 bases lay outside the gene matches. Germline assignment: CDR1 SGHNT and CDR2 YENEEA. CDR3 bases: TGTGCCAGCAGTTTAAACCCGCTAGCGGAGAGCTTCTACGAGCAGTACTTC. Protein: CASSLNPLAESFYEQYF.

This clonotype was recorded many times. The chain couples TRBV28 to TRBJ2-5; D may be TRBD2 (6 bases). Germline values: CDR1 MDHEN, CDR2 SYDVKM. Trimming removed 7 bases at V and 5 bases at J, with 11 bases between. The length of the CDR3 is 12 residues. The CDR3 loop is CASNQGGETQYF. CDR3 bases: TGTGCCAGCAACCAGGGAGGCGAGACCCAGTACTTC.

This clonotype was picked up one time. The chain employs TRBV5-4 and TRBJ2-1, with 9 bases lining up with TRBD2. The DNA end favors TRBJ2-5, so the J call may be wrong. Per the germline V gene, CDR1 is SGHNT and CDR2 is YYREEE (reference sequence). The CDR3 is made up of 14 amino acids. Here the CDR3 DNA reads TGTGCCAGCAGCGCGGGGGGGAGGGGCGAGACCCAGTACTTC. Amino acid sequence: CASSAGGRGETQYF.